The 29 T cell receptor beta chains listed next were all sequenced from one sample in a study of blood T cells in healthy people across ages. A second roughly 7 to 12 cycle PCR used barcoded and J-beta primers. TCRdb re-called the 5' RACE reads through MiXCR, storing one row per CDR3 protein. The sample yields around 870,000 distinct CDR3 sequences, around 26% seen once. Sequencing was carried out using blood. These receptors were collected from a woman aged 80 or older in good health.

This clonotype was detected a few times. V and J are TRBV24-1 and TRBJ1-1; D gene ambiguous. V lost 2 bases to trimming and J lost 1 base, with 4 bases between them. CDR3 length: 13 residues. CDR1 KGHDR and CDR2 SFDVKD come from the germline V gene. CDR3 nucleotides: TGTGCCACCAGTGATTCACCGAACACTGAAGCTTTCTTT. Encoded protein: CATSDSPNTEAFF.

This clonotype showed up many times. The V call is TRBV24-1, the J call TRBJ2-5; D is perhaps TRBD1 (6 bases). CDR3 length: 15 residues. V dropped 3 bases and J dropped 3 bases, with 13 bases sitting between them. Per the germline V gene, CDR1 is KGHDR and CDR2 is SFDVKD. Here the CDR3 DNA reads TGTGCCACCAGTGATCCCGGACAGCCGAAAGAGACCCAGTACTTC. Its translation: CATSDPGQPKETQYF.

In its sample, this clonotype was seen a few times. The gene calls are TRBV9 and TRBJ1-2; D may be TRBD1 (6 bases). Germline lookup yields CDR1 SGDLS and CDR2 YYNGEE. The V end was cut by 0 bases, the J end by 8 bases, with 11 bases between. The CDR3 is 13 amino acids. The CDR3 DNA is TGTGCCAGCAGCGTAGCCAGGGGTGACGGCTACACCTTC. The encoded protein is CASSVARGDGYTF.

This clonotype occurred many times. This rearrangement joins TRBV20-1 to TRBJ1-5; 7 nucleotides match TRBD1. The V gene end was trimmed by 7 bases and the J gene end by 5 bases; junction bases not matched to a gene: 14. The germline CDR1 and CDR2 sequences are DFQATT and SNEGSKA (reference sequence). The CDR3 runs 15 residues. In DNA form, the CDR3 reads TGCAGTGGTACACCGATGGGGACAGACTATCAGCCCCAGCATTTT. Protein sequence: CSGTPMGTDYQPQHF.

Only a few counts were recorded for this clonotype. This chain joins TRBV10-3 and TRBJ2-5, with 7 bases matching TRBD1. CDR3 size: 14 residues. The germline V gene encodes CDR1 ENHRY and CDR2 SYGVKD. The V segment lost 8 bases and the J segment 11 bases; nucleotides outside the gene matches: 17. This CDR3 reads CAISPGQNYNEQYF. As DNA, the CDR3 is TGTGCCATCTCTCCGGGACAGAATTACAATGAGCAGTACTTC.

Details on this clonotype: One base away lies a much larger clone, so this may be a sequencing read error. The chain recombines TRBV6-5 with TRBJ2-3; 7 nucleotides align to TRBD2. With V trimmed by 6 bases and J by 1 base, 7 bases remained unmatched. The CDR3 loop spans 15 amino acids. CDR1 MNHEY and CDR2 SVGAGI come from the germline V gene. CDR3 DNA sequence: TGTGCCAGCAGCGAGACTAGCACTGGCACAGATACGCAGTATTTT. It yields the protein CASSETSTGTDTQYF.

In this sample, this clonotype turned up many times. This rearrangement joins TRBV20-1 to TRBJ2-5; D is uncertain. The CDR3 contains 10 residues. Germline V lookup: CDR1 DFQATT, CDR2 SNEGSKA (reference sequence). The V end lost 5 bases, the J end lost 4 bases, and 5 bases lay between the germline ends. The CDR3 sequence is CSAFRETQYF. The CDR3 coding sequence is TGCAGTGCTTTTAGAGAGACCCAGTACTTC.

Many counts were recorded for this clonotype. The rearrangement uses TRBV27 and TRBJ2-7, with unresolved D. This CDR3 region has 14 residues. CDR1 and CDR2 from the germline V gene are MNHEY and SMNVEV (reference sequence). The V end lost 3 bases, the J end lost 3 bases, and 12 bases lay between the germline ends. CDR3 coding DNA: TGTGCCAGCAGTTTGTCGACACTCAGCTACGAGCAGTACTTC. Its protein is CASSLSTLSYEQYF.

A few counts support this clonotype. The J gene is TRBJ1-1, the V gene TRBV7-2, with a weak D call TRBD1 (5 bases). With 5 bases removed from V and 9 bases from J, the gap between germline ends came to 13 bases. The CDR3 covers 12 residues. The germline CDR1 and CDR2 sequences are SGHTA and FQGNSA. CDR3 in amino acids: CASSPDSFKAFF. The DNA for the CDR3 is TGTGCCAGCAGCCCTGACAGCTTTAAAGCTTTCTTT.

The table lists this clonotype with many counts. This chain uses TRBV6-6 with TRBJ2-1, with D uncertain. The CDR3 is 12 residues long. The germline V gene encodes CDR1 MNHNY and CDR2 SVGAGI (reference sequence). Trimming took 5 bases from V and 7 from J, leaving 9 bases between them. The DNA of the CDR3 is TGTGCCAGCAGTCCCCTGGAGAATGAGCAGTTCTTC. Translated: CASSPLENEQFF.

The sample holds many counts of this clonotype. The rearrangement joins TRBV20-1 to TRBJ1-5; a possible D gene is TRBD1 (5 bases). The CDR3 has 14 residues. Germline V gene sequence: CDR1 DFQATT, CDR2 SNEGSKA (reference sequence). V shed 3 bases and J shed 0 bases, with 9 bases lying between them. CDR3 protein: CSARRGSSNQPQHF. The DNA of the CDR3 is TGCAGTGCTAGGAGGGGCTCTAGCAATCAGCCCCAGCATTTT.

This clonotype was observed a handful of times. This CDR3 reads CASSLWPSGSNEQYF. The CDR3, as DNA: TGTGCCAGCAGTTTATGGCCCAGCGGCAGCAACGAGCAGTACTTC. The gene calls are TRBV28 and TRBJ2-7, with D perhaps TRBD2 (5 bases). Germline V CDR1 and CDR2: MDHEN, SYDVKM. The V and J ends lost 0 bases and 5 bases respectively, with 14 bases between them. The CDR3 is 15 residues long.

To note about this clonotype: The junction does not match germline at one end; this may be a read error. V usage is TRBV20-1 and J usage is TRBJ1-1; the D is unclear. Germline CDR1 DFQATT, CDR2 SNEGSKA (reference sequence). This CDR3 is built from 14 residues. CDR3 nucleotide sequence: TGCAGTGCTAGCAGCGGGTTTATGAACACTGGAGCTTTCTTT. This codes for CSASSGFMNTGAFF.

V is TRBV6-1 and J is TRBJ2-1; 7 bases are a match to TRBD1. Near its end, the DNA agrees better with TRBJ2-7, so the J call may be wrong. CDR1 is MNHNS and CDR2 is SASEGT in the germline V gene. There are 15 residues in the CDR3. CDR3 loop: CASSPQGTVYNEQYF. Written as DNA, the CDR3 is TGTGCCAGCAGTCCTCAAGGGACAGTCTACAATGAGCAGTACTTC.

The CDR3 region is CASSSRKEYTGELFF. The CDR3 DNA is TGTGCCAGCAGTTCCCGGAAGGAATACACCGGGGAGCTGTTTTTT. The chain couples TRBV6-5 to TRBJ2-2; no definite D call. This CDR3 has 15 amino acids. Trimming removed 4 bases from V and 3 bases from J, with 12 bases in between. Per germline, CDR1 MNHEY and CDR2 SVGAGI.

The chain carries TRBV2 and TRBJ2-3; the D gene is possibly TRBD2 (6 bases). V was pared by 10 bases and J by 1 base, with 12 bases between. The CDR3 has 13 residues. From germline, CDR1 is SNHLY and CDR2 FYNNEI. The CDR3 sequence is CAIRERGTDTQYF. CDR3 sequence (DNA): TGTGCCATTCGGGAGAGGGGCACAGATACGCAGTATTTT.

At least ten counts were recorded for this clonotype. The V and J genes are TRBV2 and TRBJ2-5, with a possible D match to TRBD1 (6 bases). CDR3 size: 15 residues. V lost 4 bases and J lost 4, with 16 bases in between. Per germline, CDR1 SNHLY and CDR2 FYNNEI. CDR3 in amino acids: CASSGYRASGETQYF. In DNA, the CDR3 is TGTGCCAGCAGTGGATACAGGGCCTCTGGAGAGACCCAGTACTTC.

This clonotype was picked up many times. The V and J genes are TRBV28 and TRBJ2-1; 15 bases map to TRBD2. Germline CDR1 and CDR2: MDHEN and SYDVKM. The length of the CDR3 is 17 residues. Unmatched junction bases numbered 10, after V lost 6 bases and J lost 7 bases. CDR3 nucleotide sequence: TGTGCCAGCAGCTCCGGACTAGCGGGGGGGCGCCAGAATGAGCAGTTCTTC. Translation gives CASSSGLAGGRQNEQFF.

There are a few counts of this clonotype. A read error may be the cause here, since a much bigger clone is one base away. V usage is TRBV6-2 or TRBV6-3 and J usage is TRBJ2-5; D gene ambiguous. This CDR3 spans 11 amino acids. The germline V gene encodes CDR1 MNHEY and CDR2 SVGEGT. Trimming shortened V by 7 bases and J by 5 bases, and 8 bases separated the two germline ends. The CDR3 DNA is TGTGCCAGCAAATTGGGGGAGACCCAGTACTTC. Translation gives CASKLGETQYF.

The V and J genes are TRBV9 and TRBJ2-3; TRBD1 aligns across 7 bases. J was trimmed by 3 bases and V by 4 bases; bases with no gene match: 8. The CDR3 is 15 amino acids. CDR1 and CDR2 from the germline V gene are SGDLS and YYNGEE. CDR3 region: CASSPEGQLTDTQYF. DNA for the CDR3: TGTGCCAGCAGCCCCGAGGGACAGCTAACAGATACGCAGTATTTT.

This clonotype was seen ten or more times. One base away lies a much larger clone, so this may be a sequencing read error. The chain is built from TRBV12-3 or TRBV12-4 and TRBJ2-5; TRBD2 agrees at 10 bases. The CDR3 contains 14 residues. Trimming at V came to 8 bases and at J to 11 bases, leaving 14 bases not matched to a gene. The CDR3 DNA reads TGTGCCAGCGGGGCTAGCGGGGGTCGCAATGAGCAGTACTTC. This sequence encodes CASGASGGRNEQYF.

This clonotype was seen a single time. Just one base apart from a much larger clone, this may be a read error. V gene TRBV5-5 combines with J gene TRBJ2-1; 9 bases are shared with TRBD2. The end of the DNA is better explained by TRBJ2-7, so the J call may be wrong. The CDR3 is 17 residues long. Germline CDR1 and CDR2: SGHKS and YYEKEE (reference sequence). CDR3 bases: TGTGCCAGCAGCTTGATAATTGGGCGGGGGGGATACAATGAGCAGTACTTC. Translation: CASSLIIGRGGYNEQYF.

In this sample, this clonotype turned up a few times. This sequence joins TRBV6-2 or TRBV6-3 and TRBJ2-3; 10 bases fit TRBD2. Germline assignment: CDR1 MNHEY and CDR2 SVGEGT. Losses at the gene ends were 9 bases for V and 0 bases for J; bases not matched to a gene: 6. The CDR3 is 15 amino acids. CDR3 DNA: TGTGCCAGTAGAGAGCGGGGGGGCAGCACAGATACGCAGTATTTT. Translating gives CASRERGGSTDTQYF.

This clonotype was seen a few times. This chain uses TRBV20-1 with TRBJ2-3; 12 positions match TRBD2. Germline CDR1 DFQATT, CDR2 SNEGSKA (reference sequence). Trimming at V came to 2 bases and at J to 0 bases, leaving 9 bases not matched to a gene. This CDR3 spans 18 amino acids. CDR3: CSARSSGGERLSTDTQYF. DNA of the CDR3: TGCAGTGCTAGATCTAGCGGGGGGGAGAGACTTAGCACAGATACGCAGTATTTT.

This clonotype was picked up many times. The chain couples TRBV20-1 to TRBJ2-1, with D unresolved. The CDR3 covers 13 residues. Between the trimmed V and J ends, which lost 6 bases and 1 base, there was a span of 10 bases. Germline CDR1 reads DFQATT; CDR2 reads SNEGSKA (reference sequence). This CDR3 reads CSAALRSYNEQFF. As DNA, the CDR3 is TGCAGTGCGGCCCTGAGGTCCTACAATGAGCAGTTCTTC.

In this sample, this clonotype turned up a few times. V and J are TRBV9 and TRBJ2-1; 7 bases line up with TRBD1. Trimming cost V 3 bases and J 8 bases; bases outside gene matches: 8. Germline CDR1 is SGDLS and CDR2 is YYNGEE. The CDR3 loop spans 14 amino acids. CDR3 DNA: TGTGCCAGCAGCGCACAGGGGATTGGGGATGAGCAGTTCTTC. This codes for CASSAQGIGDEQFF.

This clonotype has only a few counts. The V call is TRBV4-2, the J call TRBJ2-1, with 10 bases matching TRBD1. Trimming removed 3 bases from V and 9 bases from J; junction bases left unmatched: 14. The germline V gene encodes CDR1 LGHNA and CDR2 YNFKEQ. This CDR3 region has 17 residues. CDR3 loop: CASSQAGTGERGFEQFF. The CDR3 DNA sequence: TGTGCCAGCAGCCAGGCCGGGACAGGGGAGCGGGGTTTTGAGCAGTTCTTC.

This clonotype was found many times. The CDR3 reads CASSRDRGLYNEQFF. CDR3 nucleotide sequence: TGCGCCAGCAGCCGCGACAGGGGACTTTACAATGAGCAGTTCTTC. V gene TRBV4-3 combines with J gene TRBJ2-1, with 8 nucleotides matching TRBD1. CDR1 and CDR2 from the germline V gene are LGHNA and YSLEER. The CDR3 is 15 residues long. Germline trimming cut 4 bases from V and 4 bases from J; bases unmatched to any gene: 6.

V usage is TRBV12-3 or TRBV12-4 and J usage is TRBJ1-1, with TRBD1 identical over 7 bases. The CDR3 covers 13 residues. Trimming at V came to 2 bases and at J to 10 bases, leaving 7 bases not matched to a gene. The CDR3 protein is CASSLWTGDRAFF. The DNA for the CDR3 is TGTGCCAGCAGTTTATGGACAGGCGACCGAGCTTTCTTT.